Following are 20 T cell receptor beta chains from one sample sequenced in a study of post-analysis software for immune sequencing data. Study-wide results and caveats: TRBV segments more frequent in patients than in controls numbered several and included TRBV5-6, TRBV5-1 and TRBV20-1.

These receptors are not linked to any known antigen. Each TCR beta cDNA library carried unique molecular identifiers. Via MiXCR, TCRdb re-called the PCR reads, giving one row per CDR3 protein. Of roughly 600,000 distinct CDR3 sequences in the sample, about 44% were seen once. The sequencing sample was made of blood. These receptors originate from a girl under 18 with multiple sclerosis.

The rearrangement joins TRBV4-1 to TRBJ2-5; D call uncertain. The V gene lost 1 base and the J gene lost 5 bases, with 8 bases spanning the gap. This CDR3 is built from 13 residues. CDR1 is MGHRA, CDR2 YSYEKL, per germline. CDR3 in amino acids: CASSQAPVETQYF. CDR3 in DNA: TGCGCCAGCAGCCAAGCCCCGGTCGAGACCCAGTACTTC.

The J gene is TRBJ2-3, the V gene TRBV2, with D unclear. This CDR3 has 17 amino acids. The V end was cut by 6 bases, the J end by 0 bases, with 19 bases between. From germline, CDR1 is SNHLY and CDR2 FYNNEI. CDR3: CASSTLRVLGSTDTQYF. CDR3 coding DNA: TGTGCCAGCAGCACCCTTCGTGTGTTGGGAAGCACAGATACGCAGTATTTT. The full variable domain, with the rest looked up from reference TRBV2 and TRBJ2-3, is EPEVTQTPSHQVTQMGQEVILRCVPISNHLYFYWYRQILGQKVEFLVSFYNNEISEKSEIFDDQFSVERPDGSNFTLKIRSTKLEDSAMYFCASSTLRVLGSTDTQYFGPGTRLTVL.

This clonotype was picked up one time. The rearrangement uses TRBV20-1 and TRBJ2-7, with TRBD1 identical over 12 bases. The CDR3 loop spans 14 amino acids. The trim removed 1 base at V and 7 bases at J, leaving 5 bases unmatched. Germline V gives CDR1 DFQATT, CDR2 SNEGSKA (reference sequence). CDR3 DNA sequence: TGCAGTGCTAGAGGGGACAGGGGGCGGGGAGAGCAGTACTTC. Translated, it gives CSARGDRGRGEQYF.

This clonotype was counted once. The genes are TRBV6-6 and TRBJ2-5; 8 bases line up with TRBD1. The length of the CDR3 is 14 residues. CDR1 MNHNY and CDR2 SVGAGI come from the germline V gene (reference sequence). After removal of 4 bases from V and 5 bases from J, the junction contained 6 bases not matched to a gene. The CDR3 sequence is CASSSKQGEETQYF. The CDR3 DNA reads TGTGCCAGCAGTTCTAAACAGGGGGAGGAGACCCAGTACTTC.

The V and J genes are TRBV9 and TRBJ2-5, with D perhaps matching TRBD1 (5 bases). Trimming removed 2 bases from V and 5 bases from J, with 28 bases in between. There are 19 residues in the CDR3. Germline V gene sequence: CDR1 SGDLS, CDR2 YYNGEE. The CDR3 loop is CASSVRPPRASGARETQYF. The CDR3 DNA sequence: TGTGCCAGCAGCGTGAGGCCCCCTAGGGCTTCTGGGGCAAGGGAGACCCAGTACTTC.

V is TRBV28 and J is TRBJ2-7; TRBD1 is a possible D gene (6 bases). Trimming pared 1 base from V and 3 bases from J, leaving 10 bases between. The V gene's germline CDR1 is MDHEN and CDR2 SYDVKM. This CDR3 has 14 amino acids. For the CDR3, the DNA is TGTGCCAGCAGTTTATCACAGGGACACTACGAGCAGTACTTC. Its translation is CASSLSQGHYEQYF.

This clonotype was seen a handful of times. This chain links TRBV28 with TRBJ2-5; D uncertain. The closer fit of TRBJ2-7 to the DNA end suggests the J call may be wrong. This CDR3 spans 13 amino acids. In germline, CDR1 is MDHEN, CDR2 SYDVKM. The CDR3 loop is CASTTNTAYEQYF. In DNA form, the CDR3 reads TGTGCCAGCACCACCAACACAGCCTACGAGCAGTACTTC.

The chain employs TRBV12-3 or TRBV12-4 and TRBJ1-1; D unresolved. The CDR3 totals 23 residues. Trimming shortened V by 7 bases and J by 0 bases, and 39 bases separated the two germline ends. The CDR3 coding sequence is TGTGCCAGCACCCAGTCCCCTCGATGGCGGACCCAGGAGAGCATGGGAATGAACACTGAAGCTTTCTTT. Protein product: CASTQSPRWRTQESMGMNTEAFF.

The chain has TRBV11-2 and TRBJ1-2; D uncertain. Trimming pared 4 bases from V and 7 bases from J, leaving 19 bases between. The germline gives CDR1 SGHAT, CDR2 FQNNGV. This CDR3 contains 15 residues. CDR3 sequence reads: CASSSRVGGSAGYTF. The CDR3 DNA follows: TGTGCCAGCAGCTCACGGGTGGGCGGCTCGGCTGGCTACACCTTC.

This clonotype appeared a few times. V gene TRBV6-5 combines with J gene TRBJ2-4; the D gene is possibly TRBD1 (6 bases). The closer fit of TRBJ2-7 to the DNA end suggests the J call may be wrong. Germline V gene sequence: CDR1 MNHEY, CDR2 SVGAGI. There are 12 residues in the CDR3. In nucleotides, the CDR3 is TGTGCCAGCGGGTCAACAGGGATCGAGCAGTACTTC. Amino acid sequence: CASGSTGIEQYF.

The chain recombines TRBV12-3 or TRBV12-4 with TRBJ2-1; 8 nucleotides agree with TRBD2. CDR3 length: 19 amino acids. V gave up 5 bases and J gave up 0 bases; unmatched junction bases: 15. CDR3 sequence (DNA): TGTGCCAGCAGTCCAAAAAACTACATAGCGGGAAGCTCCTACAATGAGCAGTTCTTC. Residues: CASSPKNYIAGSSYNEQFF.

This clonotype was seen a few times. This chain uses TRBV20-1 with TRBJ2-3; no clear D. CDR1 is DFQATT, CDR2 SNEGSKA, per germline (reference sequence). V was cut by 4 bases and J by 2 bases, with 10 bases left in between. The length of the CDR3 is 13 residues. The CDR3 loop reads CSAKQIHTDTQYF. The CDR3 coding sequence is TGCAGTGCTAAACAGATCCACACAGATACGCAGTATTTT.

With regard to this clonotype: Its ends do not fully match the called genes, so a read error is possible. The CDR3: CAIRESTGGDEQYF. CDR3 DNA sequence: TGTGCCATCAGGGAGTCGACTGGAGGGGACGAGCAGTACTTC. The chain is built from TRBV10-3 and TRBJ2-5; the D gene is possibly TRBD2 (6 bases). The tail of the sequence fits TRBJ2-7 better, so the J call may be wrong. The CDR3 consists of 14 residues. Germline values: CDR1 ENHRY, CDR2 SYGVKD.

The chain recombines TRBV27 with TRBJ1-2; tentative D call: TRBD1 (5 bases). Trimming took 2 bases from V and 5 from J, leaving 18 bases between them. CDR1 MNHEY and CDR2 SMNVEV come from the germline V gene (reference sequence). The CDR3 has 16 amino acids. In DNA form, the CDR3 reads TGTGCCAGCAGTTTAGATCCCAGGCGGGGGACTTATGGCTACACCTTC. Its protein product is CASSLDPRRGTYGYTF.

Only a few counts were recorded for this clonotype. The rearrangement joins TRBV4-1 to TRBJ2-1, with D tentatively TRBD1 (6 bases). V dropped 0 bases and J dropped 3 bases, with 6 bases sitting between them. The length of the CDR3 is 14 residues. CDR1 and CDR2 (germline): MGHRA, YSYEKL. The CDR3 region has the DNA TGCGCCAGCAGCCAAGACAGGGGCTACAATGAGCAGTTCTTC. It specifies CASSQDRGYNEQFF.

The chain has TRBV5-1 and TRBJ1-1; D may be TRBD1 (5 bases). Per the germline V gene, CDR1 is SGHRS and CDR2 is YFSETQ. V dropped 4 bases and J dropped 7 bases, with 23 bases sitting between them. The CDR3 extends over 16 amino acids. CDR3 bases: TGCGCCAGCAGCAGAACGAATCCAGGGACTTCCGATGAAGCTTTCTTT. The encoded protein is CASSRTNPGTSDEAFF.

The chain is built from TRBV12-3 or TRBV12-4 and TRBJ2-3, with D tentatively TRBD1 (6 bases). Trimming took off 6 bases at V and 0 bases at J, with 19 bases between the two ends. CDR3 length: 17 amino acids. CDR3 coding DNA: TGTGCCAGCAGGAGGGGGAGCCACCCAGGGAGCACAGATACGCAGTATTTT. Its protein is CASRRGSHPGSTDTQYF.

V and J are TRBV7-2 and TRBJ1-1, with 7 bases lining up with TRBD1. Germline CDR1 and CDR2: SGHTA and FQGNSA. Trimming took 1 base from V and 6 from J; bases not matched to a gene: 2. The CDR3 runs to 13 residues. The CDR3 spells CASSLVGTAEAFF. CDR3 coding DNA: TGTGCCAGCAGCTTAGTTGGGACAGCTGAAGCTTTCTTT.

In regard to this clonotype: At one of its ends the junction is not consistent with the germline gene, which may arise from a read error. The rearrangement links TRBV12-3 or TRBV12-4 to TRBJ2-3; TRBD1 agrees at 10 bases. The CDR3 totals 17 residues. The CDR3, as DNA: TGTGCCTGCAGGGACAGGGGTTCACGACCTAGCACAGATACGCAGTATTTT. Translation: CACRDRGSRPSTDTQYF.

V is TRBV10-3 and J is TRBJ1-6, with TRBD1 identical over 11 bases. The CDR3 extends over 15 amino acids. V was pared by 2 bases and J by 10 bases, with 4 bases of the junction left unmatched. CDR1 is ENHRY and CDR2 is SYGVKD in the germline V gene. CDR3 in DNA: TGTGCCATCAGTGAGGGGGACAGGGGGGAATCACCCCTCCACTTT. Encoded protein: CAISEGDRGESPLHF.